Each of the 5 T cell receptor beta chains below was sequenced from the same sample in a study of T cell changes during pregnancy in multiple sclerosis. Here immunoSEQ multiplex PCR was the method, and the copy in TCRdb shows in-frame clones only, minus some. The table lists 75,000 to 95,000 clones, over 85% of them singletons. This sample comprised CD4+ T cells from peripheral blood mononuclear cells, obtained after pregnancy. These receptors were collected from a female donor with multiple sclerosis, enrolled in a pregnancy study.

This clone was counted only a few times. V is TRBV7-8 and J is TRBJ2-7; 7 bases agree with TRBD2. The CDR3 has 16 amino acids. Per germline, CDR1 SGHVS and CDR2 FQNEAQ. V lost 8 bases and J lost 0; bases outside the gene matches: 13. CDR3 in amino acids: CASCPYLAASSYEQYF. In DNA form, the CDR3 reads TGTGCCAGCTGCCCCTACCTAGCGGCTAGCTCCTACGAGCAGTACTTC.

This chain connects TRBV7-2 to TRBJ2-1, with 10 bases lining up with TRBD2. V was pared by 2 bases and J by 7 bases, with 11 bases of the junction left unmatched. Per germline, CDR1 SGHTA and CDR2 FQGNSA. The CDR3 covers 17 residues. CDR3 bases: TGTGCCAGCAGCTTAAGGGCCCCCGGGACTAGCGCTAATGAGCAGTTCTTC. Amino acid sequence: CASSLRAPGTSANEQFF. The entire variable domain, with the rest obtained from reference TRBV7-2 and TRBJ2-1, is as follows: GAGVSQSPSNKVTEKGKDVELRCDPISGHTALYWYRQSLGQGLEFLIYFQGNSAPDKSGLPSDRFSAERTGGSVSTLTIQRTQQEDSAVYLCASSLRAPGTSANEQFFGPGTRLTVL.

The chain links TRBV18 to TRBJ2-7; a weak D match, TRBD1 (5 bases). This CDR3 has 15 amino acids. Trimming stripped 1 base from V and 2 bases from J, with 12 bases between. Germline V gives CDR1 KGHSH, CDR2 LQKENI. The CDR3 bases are TGTGCCAGCTCACCACGAATCGCAGGGACCTACGAGCAGTACTTC. Amino acid sequence: CASSPRIAGTYEQYF.

This sequence joins TRBV30 and TRBJ2-1; TRBD2 matches 7 bases. CDR3 length: 15 amino acids. Per germline, CDR1 GTSNPN and CDR2 SVGIG (reference sequence). V gave up 3 bases and J gave up 0 bases; unmatched junction bases: 5. The DNA for the CDR3 is TGTGCCTGGAGGTTGACTAGCTTCTCCTACAATGAGCAGTTCTTC. Translating gives CAWRLTSFSYNEQFF.

The V call is TRBV5-1, the J call TRBJ2-3; 15 bases fit TRBD2. This CDR3 region has 18 residues. Per germline, CDR1 SGHRS and CDR2 YFSETQ. V trimming: 2 bases; J trimming: 4 bases; junction bases outside the gene matches: 8. For the CDR3, the DNA is TGCGCCAGCAGCTTCGGGACTAGCGGGAGGAGTGTAGCAGATACGCAGTATTTT. The encoded protein is CASSFGTSGRSVADTQYF.